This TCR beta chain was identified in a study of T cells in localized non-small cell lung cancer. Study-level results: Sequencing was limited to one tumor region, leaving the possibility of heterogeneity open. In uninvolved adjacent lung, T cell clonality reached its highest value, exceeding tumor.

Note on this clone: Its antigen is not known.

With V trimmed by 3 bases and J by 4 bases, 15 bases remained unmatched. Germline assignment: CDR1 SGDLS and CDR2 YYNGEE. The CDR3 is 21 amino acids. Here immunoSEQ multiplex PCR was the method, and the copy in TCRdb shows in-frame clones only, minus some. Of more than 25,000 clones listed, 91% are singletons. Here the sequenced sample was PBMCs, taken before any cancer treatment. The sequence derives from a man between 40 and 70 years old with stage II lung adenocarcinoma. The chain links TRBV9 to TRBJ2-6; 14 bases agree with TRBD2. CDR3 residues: CASSGGAGRLAGGFGANVLTF. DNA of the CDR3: TGTGCCAGCAGCGGGGGCGCCGGTCGACTAGCGGGAGGGTTCGGGGCCAACGTCCTGACTTTC.